This T cell receptor (beta chain) was captured in a study of CD8+ T cells in alopecia areata. Study overall: Oral tofacitinib, 5 to 10 mg twice daily, was given in an open-label trial.

Investigators isolated RNA and reverse transcribed it into cDNA to act as the sequencing template. TCRdb's copy holds only in-frame clones and misses some; the assay was immunoSEQ multiplex PCR. This table holds some 150,000 clones, more than 45% found once. The table lists this clone with a few counts. The material sequenced was CD8+ T cells sorted from blood, taken at week 0. The TCR was taken from a human donor with alopecia areata.

CDR3 in DNA: TGCGCCAGCCTTTCCGGGGAGCTGTTTTTT. This sequence encodes CASLSGELFF. V usage is TRBV10-2 and J usage is TRBJ2-2, with D unresolved. This CDR3 is built from 10 residues. Germline CDR1 and CDR2: WSHSY and SAAADI. V was pared by 8 bases and J by 6 bases, with 4 bases between.